This entry concerns a single T cell receptor (beta chain). Under the authors' procedure: Amplification of reference gene primers provided the estimated nucleated cell counts. Clones were read by immunoSEQ multiplex PCR, and TCRdb kept only the in-frame ones, dropping some. V, J and clone size were drawn from that table, and D and trimming were deduced from the DNA. The sample has some 80,000 clones, roughly four fifths seen once; the top ten hold less than 8.5%. V was pared by 6 bases and J by 2 bases, with 9 bases of the junction left unmatched. Germline CDR1 and CDR2: MNHEY and SVGEGT. CDR3 size: 18 residues. This entry comes from a study of blood T cell repertoires in COVID-19. The overall study: Researchers got acute and convalescent COVID-19 samples from the United States, Italy and Spain. PBMCs, B-cell-depleted T cells, or T cells provided the cDNA or gDNA that made up the material.

Sequencing used peripheral blood. This clonotype was obtained from a human donor in a cohort sampled during active COVID-19. The rearrangement links TRBV6-2 or TRBV6-3 to TRBJ2-5; TRBD2 agrees at 16 bases. The CDR3 loop reads CASSKGTSGGAGQETQYF. As DNA, the CDR3 is TGTGCCAGCAGCAAAGGGACTAGCGGGGGGGCGGGACAAGAGACCCAGTACTTC.